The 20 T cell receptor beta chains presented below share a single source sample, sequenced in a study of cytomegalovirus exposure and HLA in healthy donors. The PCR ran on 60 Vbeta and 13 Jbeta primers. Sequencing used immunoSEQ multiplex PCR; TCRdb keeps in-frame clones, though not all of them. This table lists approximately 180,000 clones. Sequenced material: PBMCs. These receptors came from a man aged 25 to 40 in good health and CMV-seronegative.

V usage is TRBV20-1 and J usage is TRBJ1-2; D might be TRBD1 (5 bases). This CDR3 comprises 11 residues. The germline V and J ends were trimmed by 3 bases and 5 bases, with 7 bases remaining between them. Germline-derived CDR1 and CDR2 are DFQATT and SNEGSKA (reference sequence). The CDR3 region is CSAREGYGYTF. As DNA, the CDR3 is TGCAGTGCTAGGGAGGGGTATGGCTACACCTTC.

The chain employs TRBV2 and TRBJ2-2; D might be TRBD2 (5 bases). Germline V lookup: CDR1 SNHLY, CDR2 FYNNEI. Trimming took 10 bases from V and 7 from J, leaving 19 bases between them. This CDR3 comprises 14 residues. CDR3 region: CATDLGEFGGELFF. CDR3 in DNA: TGTGCCACCGACCTGGGAGAATTCGGCGGGGAGCTGTTTTTT.

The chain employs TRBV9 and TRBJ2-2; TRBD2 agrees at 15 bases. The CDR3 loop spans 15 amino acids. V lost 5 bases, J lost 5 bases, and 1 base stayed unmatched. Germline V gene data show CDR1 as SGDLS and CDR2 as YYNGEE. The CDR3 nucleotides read TGTGCCAGCAGTGGACTAGCGGGGGGGACCGGGGAGCTGTTTTTT. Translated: CASSGLAGGTGELFF.

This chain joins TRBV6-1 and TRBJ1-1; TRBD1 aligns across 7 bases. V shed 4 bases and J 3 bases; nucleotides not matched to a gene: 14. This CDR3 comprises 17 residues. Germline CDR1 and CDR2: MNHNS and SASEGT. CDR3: CASSGGTDHEGDTEAFF. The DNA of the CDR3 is TGTGCCAGCAGTGGGGGGACAGACCACGAGGGGGACACTGAAGCTTTCTTT.

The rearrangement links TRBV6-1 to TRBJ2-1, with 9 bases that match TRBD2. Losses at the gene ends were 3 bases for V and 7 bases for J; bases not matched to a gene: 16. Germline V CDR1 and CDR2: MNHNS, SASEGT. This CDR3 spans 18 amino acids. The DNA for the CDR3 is TGTGCCAGCAGTGAGGAGGGTTTGGGGAGCGGGAGGATTAATGAGCAGTTCTTC. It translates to CASSEEGLGSGRINEQFF.

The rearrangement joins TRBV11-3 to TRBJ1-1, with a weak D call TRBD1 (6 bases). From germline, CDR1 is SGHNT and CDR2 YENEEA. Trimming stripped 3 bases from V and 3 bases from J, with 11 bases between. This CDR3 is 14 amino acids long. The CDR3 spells CASSLTGADTEAFF. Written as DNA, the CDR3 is TGTGCCAGCAGCTTGACAGGCGCGGACACTGAAGCTTTCTTT.

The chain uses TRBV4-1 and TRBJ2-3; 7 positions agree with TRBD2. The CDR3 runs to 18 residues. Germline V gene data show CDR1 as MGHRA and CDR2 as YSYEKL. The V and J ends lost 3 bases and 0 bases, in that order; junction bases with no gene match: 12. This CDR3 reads CASSHTSAGSVSTDTQYF. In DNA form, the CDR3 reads TGCGCCAGCAGCCATACTTCAGCGGGATCAGTTAGCACAGATACGCAGTATTTT.

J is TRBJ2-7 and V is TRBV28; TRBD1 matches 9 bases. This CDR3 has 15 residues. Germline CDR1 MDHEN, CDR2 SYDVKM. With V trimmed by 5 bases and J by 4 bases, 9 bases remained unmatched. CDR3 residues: CASSPPAGTGYEQYF. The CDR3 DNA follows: TGTGCCAGCAGTCCCCCAGCCGGGACAGGGTACGAGCAGTACTTC.

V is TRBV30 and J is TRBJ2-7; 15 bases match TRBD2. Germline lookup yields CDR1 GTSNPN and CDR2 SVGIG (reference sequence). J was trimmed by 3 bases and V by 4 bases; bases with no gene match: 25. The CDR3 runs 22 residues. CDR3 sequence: CAWMSGGLAGGPKRDLYYEQYF. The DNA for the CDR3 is TGTGCCTGGATGAGTGGAGGACTAGCGGGAGGGCCAAAACGTGACCTCTACTACGAGCAGTACTTC.

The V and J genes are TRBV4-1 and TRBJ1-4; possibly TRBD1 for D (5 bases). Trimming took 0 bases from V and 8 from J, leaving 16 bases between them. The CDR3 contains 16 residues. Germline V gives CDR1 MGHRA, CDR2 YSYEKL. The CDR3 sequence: CASSQDRSQAREKLFF. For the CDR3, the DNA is TGCGCCAGCAGCCAAGATAGGTCACAGGCTCGGGAAAAACTGTTTTTT.

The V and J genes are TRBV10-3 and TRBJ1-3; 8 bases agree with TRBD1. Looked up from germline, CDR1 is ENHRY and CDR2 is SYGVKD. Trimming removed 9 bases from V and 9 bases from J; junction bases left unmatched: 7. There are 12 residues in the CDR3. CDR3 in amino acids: CAIGYRGSTIYF. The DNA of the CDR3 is TGTGCCATTGGGTACAGGGGGAGCACCATATATTTT.

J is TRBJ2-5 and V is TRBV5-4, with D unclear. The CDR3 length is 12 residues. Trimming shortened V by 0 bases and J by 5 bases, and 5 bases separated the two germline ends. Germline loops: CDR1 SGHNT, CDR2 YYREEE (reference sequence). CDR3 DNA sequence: TGTGCCAGCAGCTTGGTTGCGGAGACCCAGTACTTC. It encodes CASSLVAETQYF.

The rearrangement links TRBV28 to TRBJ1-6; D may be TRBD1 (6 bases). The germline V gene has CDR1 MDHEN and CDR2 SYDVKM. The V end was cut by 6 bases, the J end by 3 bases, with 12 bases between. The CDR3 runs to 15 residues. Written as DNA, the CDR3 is TGTGCCAGCAGCCAGGGACAAAACTATAATTCACCCCTCCACTTT. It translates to CASSQGQNYNSPLHF.

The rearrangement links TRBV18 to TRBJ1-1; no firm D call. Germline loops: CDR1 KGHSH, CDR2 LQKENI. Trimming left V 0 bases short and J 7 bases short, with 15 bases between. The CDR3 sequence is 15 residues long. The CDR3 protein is CASSPPSVTTLEAFF. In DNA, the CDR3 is TGTGCCAGCTCACCACCATCAGTCACCACCCTTGAAGCTTTCTTT.

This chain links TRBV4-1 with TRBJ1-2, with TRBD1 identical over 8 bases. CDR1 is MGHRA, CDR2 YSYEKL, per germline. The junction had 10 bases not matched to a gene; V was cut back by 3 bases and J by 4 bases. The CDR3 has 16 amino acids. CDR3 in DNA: TGCGCCAGCAGCCATGAAGGAAGGACAGGGCCCTATGGCTACACCTTC. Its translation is CASSHEGRTGPYGYTF.

This chain's CDR3 is CASSPQWGHNSPLHF. In DNA, the CDR3 is TGTGCCAGCAGCCCCCAGTGGGGGCATAATTCACCCCTCCACTTT. The V call is TRBV7-2, the J call TRBJ1-6, with D possibly matching TRBD1 (6 bases). The ends were cut back, 5 bases at V and 5 bases at J, with 13 bases in the middle. Germline V lookup: CDR1 SGHTA, CDR2 FQGNSA. This CDR3 has 15 residues.

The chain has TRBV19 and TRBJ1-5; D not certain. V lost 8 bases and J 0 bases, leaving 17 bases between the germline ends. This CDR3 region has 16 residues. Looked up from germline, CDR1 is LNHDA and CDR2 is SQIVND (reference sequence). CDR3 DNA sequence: TGTGCCAGTTCCACCGCTAGGCGGAGTAGCAATCAGCCCCAGCATTTT. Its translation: CASSTARRSSNQPQHF. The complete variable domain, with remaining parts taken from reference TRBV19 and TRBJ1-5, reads DGGITQSPKYLFRKEGQNVTLSCEQNLNHDAMYWYRQDPGQGLRLIYYSQIVNDFQKGDIAEGYSVSREKKESFPLTVTSAQKNPTAFYLCASSTARRSSNQPQHFGDGTRLSIL.

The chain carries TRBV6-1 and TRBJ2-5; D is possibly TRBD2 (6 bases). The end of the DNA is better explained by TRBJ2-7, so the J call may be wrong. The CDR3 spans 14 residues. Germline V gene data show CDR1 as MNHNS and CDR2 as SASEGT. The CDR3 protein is CASSEWGVNYEQYF. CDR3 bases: TGTGCCAGCAGTGAATGGGGGGTGAACTACGAGCAGTACTTC.

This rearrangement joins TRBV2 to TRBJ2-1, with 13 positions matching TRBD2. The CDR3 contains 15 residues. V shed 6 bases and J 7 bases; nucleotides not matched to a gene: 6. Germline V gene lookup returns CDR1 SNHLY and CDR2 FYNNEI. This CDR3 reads CASRDRTSGGNEQFF. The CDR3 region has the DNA TGTGCCAGCAGGGACAGGACTAGCGGGGGTAATGAGCAGTTCTTC.

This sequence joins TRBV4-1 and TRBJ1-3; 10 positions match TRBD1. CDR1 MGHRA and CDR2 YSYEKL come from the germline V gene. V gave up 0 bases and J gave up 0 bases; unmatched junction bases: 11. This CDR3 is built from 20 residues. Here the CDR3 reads CASSQEGDRGFTSSGNTIYF. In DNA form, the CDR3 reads TGCGCCAGCAGCCAAGAAGGGGACAGGGGTTTTACCTCCTCTGGAAACACCATATATTTT.